This is a list of T cell receptor beta chains from one sample in a study of T cells after somatic rescue of genetic block. Profiling relied on immunoSEQ multiplex PCR, and the TCRdb table lists in-frame clones only, not all of them. The data show just over 14,000 clones, roughly 70% seen once. The sequenced sample was peripheral blood mononuclear cells (PBMCs). Every receptor here comes from a young man. Each CDR3 is given with its conserved first and last residue. The order of the fields is J gene, D gene, clone size, V gene, CDR3 length, CDR3 protein, CDR3 DNA. D genes are given only for firm matches. Clone size is shown for a subset of rows, as once, few, many or a class of expanded clone.

J: TRBJ2-3; D: -; size: -; V: TRBV30; length: 16; CDR3: CAWRSYYRGGTDTQYF; DNA: TGTGCCTGGAGGAGTTATTACAGGGGGGGGACAGATACGCAGTATTTT
J: TRBJ2-1; D: -; size: once; V: TRBV6-6; length: 13; CDR3: CASSYWASREQFF; DNA: TGTGCCAGCAGTTACTGGGCTAGTCGTGAGCAGTTCTTC
J: TRBJ2-5; D: -; size: -; V: TRBV11-2; length: 16; CDR3: CASSPRAGTWGETQYF; DNA: TGTGCCAGCAGCCCCAGAGCCGGGACGTGGGGAGAGACCCAGTACTTC
J: TRBJ1-6; D: -; size: -; V: TRBV6-1; length: 15; CDR3: CASSERGWDNSPLHF; DNA: TGTGCCAGCAGTGAACGGGGATGGGATAATTCACCCCTCCACTTT
J: TRBJ2-7; D: TRBD1; size: -; V: TRBV6-6; length: 14; CDR3: CASSPDRVSYEQYF; DNA: TGTGCCAGCAGTCCGGACAGGGTCTCCTACGAGCAGTACTTC
J: TRBJ1-2; D: -; size: once; V: TRBV19; length: 13; CDR3: CASHPAGYVGYTF; DNA: TGTGCCAGTCACCCAGCCGGGTACGTTGGCTACACCTTC
J: TRBJ2-4; D: -; size: once; V: TRBV11-2; length: 14; CDR3: CASSSVGAKNIQYF; DNA: TGTGCCAGCAGCTCCGTGGGGGCCAAAAACATTCAGTACTTC
J: TRBJ2-5; D: TRBD2; size: -; V: TRBV6-5; length: 15; CDR3: CASSYVAGGRETQYF; DNA: TGTGCCAGCAGTTACGTGGCGGGGGGGCGAGAGACCCAGTACTTC
J: TRBJ2-5; D: -; size: once; V: TRBV5-1; length: 11; CDR3: CASRVQETQYF; DNA: TGCGCCAGCAGGGTCCAAGAGACCCAGTACTTC
J: TRBJ2-3; D: -; size: -; V: TRBV12-5; length: 13; CDR3: CASGPRGPDTQYF; DNA: TGTGCTAGTGGCCCCAGGGGTCCAGATACGCAGTATTTT
J: TRBJ2-1; D: -; size: -; V: TRBV20-1; length: 10; CDR3: CSARSNEQFF; DNA: TGCAGTGCTAGATCAAATGAGCAGTTCTTC
J: TRBJ1-6; D: -; size: -; V: TRBV7-9; length: 15; CDR3: CASSLIGQISSPLHF; DNA: TGTGCCAGCAGCTTAATCGGACAGATAAGTTCACCCCTCCACTTT
J: TRBJ1-1; D: -; size: -; V: TRBV6-6; length: 11; CDR3: CASSYQSEAFF; DNA: TGTGCCAGCAGTTACCAGAGTGAAGCTTTCTTT
J: TRBJ2-5; D: -; size: -; V: TRBV6-6; length: 13; CDR3: CASSLSQGENQYF; DNA: TGTGCCAGCAGTTTGTCCCAGGGTGAGAACCAGTACTTC
J: TRBJ2-6; D: TRBD1; size: -; V: TRBV19; length: 17; CDR3: CASRPDRVRSGANVLTF; DNA: TGTGCCAGTAGACCCGACAGGGTTCGCTCTGGGGCCAACGTCCTGACTTTC
J: TRBJ1-5; D: TRBD1; size: -; V: TRBV28; length: 15; CDR3: CASSLTGAGNQPQHF; DNA: TGTGCCAGCAGTTTAACAGGGGCGGGCAATCAGCCCCAGCATTTT
J: TRBJ1-1; D: TRBD1; size: -; V: TRBV11-2; length: 18; CDR3: CASSPTLTGRVMNTEAFF; DNA: TGTGCCAGCAGCCCAACCCTGACAGGGAGGGTAATGAACACTGAAGCTTTCTTT
J: TRBJ1-5; D: -; size: -; V: TRBV20-1; length: 10; CDR3: CSANSQPQHF; DNA: TGCAGTGCTAACTCACAGCCCCAGCATTTT
J: TRBJ2-1; D: TRBD2; size: -; V: TRBV7-2; length: 15; CDR3: CASSLEAGGYNEQFF; DNA: TGTGCCAGCAGCCTCGAAGCGGGAGGGTACAATGAGCAGTTCTTC
J: TRBJ2-5; D: -; size: once; V: TRBV6-6; length: 12; CDR3: CASRHLGETQYF; DNA: TGTGCCAGCCGACATTTGGGAGAGACCCAGTACTTC
J: TRBJ2-5; D: TRBD1; size: medium-sized; V: TRBV2; length: 12; CDR3: CAGRGQKETQYF; DNA: TGTGCCGGAAGGGGACAGAAAGAGACCCAGTACTTC
J: TRBJ2-7; D: -; size: -; V: TRBV7-2; length: 14; CDR3: CASSLARSSYEQYF; DNA: TGTGCCAGCAGCTTGGCTAGGTCCTCCTACGAGCAGTACTTC
J: TRBJ2-5; D: -; size: -; V: TRBV9; length: 15; CDR3: CASSVIGGVGETQYF; DNA: TGTGCCAGCAGCGTAATCGGGGGAGTGGGGGAGACCCAGTACTTC
J: TRBJ1-2; D: -; size: -; V: TRBV5-8; length: 15; CDR3: CASSLYDSSNYGYTF; DNA: TGTGCCAGCAGCTTGTATGACTCATCTAACTATGGCTACACCTTC
J: TRBJ2-3; D: TRBD2; size: once; V: TRBV10-3; length: 14; CDR3: CAIKRELGTDTQYF; DNA: TGTGCCATCAAGCGGGAGCTGGGCACAGATACGCAGTATTTT